This T cell receptor beta chain is drawn from a study of cytomegalovirus exposure and HLA in healthy donors. Study-level results: The productive fraction for most TCR beta V segments was about 90% or about 30% in an earlier analysis. Later, TCR association rates were found to vary by HLA locus, highest for DRB1 and lowest for HLA-C.

The CDR3 extends over 17 amino acids. V was pared by 7 bases and J by 0 bases, with 22 bases between. Germline V CDR1 and CDR2: SNHLY, FYNNEI. With respect to this clone: The antigen remains undetermined.

PCR amplification relied on 60 Vbeta primers (plus 13 Jbeta primers). Here immunoSEQ multiplex PCR was the method, and the copy in TCRdb shows in-frame clones only, minus some. The table records approximately 140,000 clones, roughly four fifths of them present only once. This chain links TRBV2 with TRBJ2-7; D is ambiguous. The sequence was collected from a male donor in good health and CMV-seronegative. Sequencing was done on a sample of PBMCs. The CDR3 is CASTEFGLTVSSYEQYF. CDR3 sequence (DNA): TGTGCCAGCACCGAATTTGGGCTTACAGTGAGCTCCTACGAGCAGTACTTC.